These 31 T cell receptor beta chains were sequenced from one sample in a study of T cell responses to AZD1222 COVID-19 vaccine. Measured with immunoSEQ multiplex PCR; TCRdb has only the in-frame clones, and not every one. Of 100,000 to 150,000 clones detected, 80% to 95% appear once; the ten largest clones hold 1.5% to 2%. Sequencing used peripheral blood, obtained 28 days after the second AZD1222 dose. The source is an adult who received the AZD1222 COVID-19 vaccine.

J is TRBJ1-2 and V is TRBV19, with 7 bases matching TRBD1. Germline-derived CDR1 and CDR2 are LNHDA and SQIVND (reference sequence). The J segment lost 4 bases and the V segment lost 6 bases, leaving 8 bases of the junction unmatched. The CDR3 totals 14 residues. The CDR3 reads CASRLMTGSYGYTF. The DNA of the CDR3 is TGTGCCAGTAGACTAATGACAGGGAGCTATGGCTACACCTTC.

V usage is TRBV7-9 and J usage is TRBJ1-3; a weak D match, TRBD1 (6 bases). The germline gives CDR1 SEHNR, CDR2 FQNEAQ (reference sequence). Trimming left V 11 bases short and J 0 bases short, with 17 bases between. This CDR3 is 15 amino acids long. CDR3 sequence (DNA): TGTGCCGGGGGAACAGGGCCTAACTCTGGAAACACCATATATTTT. It encodes CAGGTGPNSGNTIYF.

The chain recombines TRBV4-3 with TRBJ2-6; D may match TRBD1 or TRBD2 (6 bases each). The CDR3 is 18 amino acids. The germline gives CDR1 LGHNA, CDR2 YSLEER. V was pared by 0 bases and J by 0 bases, with 12 bases between. CDR3 loop: CASSQEVPGASGANVLTF. DNA of the CDR3: TGCGCCAGCAGCCAAGAGGTCCCGGGGGCCTCTGGGGCCAACGTCCTGACTTTC.

This clone was seen once. V is TRBV6-4 and J is TRBJ1-4; D is unclear. CDR3 length equals 15 residues. Germline CDR1 is MRHNA and CDR2 is SNTAGT. The V gene lost 1 base and the J gene lost 5 bases, with 11 bases spanning the gap. CDR3 coding DNA: TGTGCCAGCAGTGACTACGCCGGTCCCAATGAAAAACTGTTTTTT. It encodes CASSDYAGPNEKLFF.

The V gene is TRBV9, the J gene TRBJ2-7; D tentatively reads TRBD1 or TRBD2 (5 bases each). The CDR3 contains 14 residues. Germline CDR1 and CDR2: SGDLS and YYNGEE. V gave up 4 bases and J gave up 7 bases, with 18 bases separating them. In nucleotides, the CDR3 is TGTGCCAGCAGCCTAGGGACCCCTGGGGATGAGCAGTACTTC. It yields the protein CASSLGTPGDEQYF. Supplemented by reference TRBV9 and TRBJ2-7, the full variable domain reads DSGVTQTPKHLITATGQRVTLRCSPRSGDLSVYWYQQSLDQGLQFLIQYYNGEERAKGNILERFSAQQFPDLHSELNLSSLELGDSALYFCASSLGTPGDEQYFGPGTRLTVT.

The CDR3 is CASSPVIGVTEAFF. As DNA, the CDR3 is TGCGCCAGCAGCCCGGTGATAGGGGTAACTGAAGCTTTCTTT. V is TRBV5-1 and J is TRBJ1-1; a possible D gene is TRBD1 (5 bases). Germline V gene lookup returns CDR1 SGHRS and CDR2 YFSETQ. The V gene lost 4 bases and the J gene lost 5 bases, with 15 bases spanning the gap. The CDR3 length is 14 residues.

This clone was counted once. This sequence joins TRBV10-3 and TRBJ1-2; tentative D call: TRBD1 (6 bases). Between the trimmed V and J ends, which lost 4 bases and 4 bases, there was a span of 10 bases. The CDR3 consists of 13 residues. Germline CDR1 ENHRY, CDR2 SYGVKD. CDR3 nucleotides: TGTGCCATCAGTGCAGGGGTGGCCTATGGCTACACCTTC. Its protein product is CAISAGVAYGYTF.

This clone has just one count. In DNA, the CDR3 is TGTGCCAGCAGCCACCGTCACGAGCAGTACTTC. Its translation: CASSHRHEQYF. The chain recombines TRBV14 with TRBJ2-7; D unresolved. There are 11 residues in the CDR3. V lost 3 bases and J 5 bases, leaving 5 bases between the germline ends. CDR1 SGHDN and CDR2 FVKESK come from the germline V gene.

This clone was detected only once. This chain's CDR3 is CASSPPGRPNYGYTF. CDR3 bases: TGTGCCAGCTCACCACCGGGACGCCCAAACTATGGCTACACCTTC. The genes are TRBV18 and TRBJ1-2, with a tentative D call TRBD1 (5 bases). The CDR3 sequence is 15 residues long. Germline CDR1 reads KGHSH; CDR2 reads LQKENI. V was clipped by 0 bases and J by 2 bases, with 10 bases between them.

The chain couples TRBV7-8 to TRBJ2-7; TRBD2 matches 14 bases. Germline CDR1 and CDR2: SGHVS and FQNEAQ. The CDR3 covers 18 residues. The trim removed 1 base at V and 3 bases at J, leaving 8 bases unmatched. The CDR3 sequence: CASSLVPPGLAGVYEQYV. CDR3 sequence (DNA): TGTGCCAGCAGCTTAGTACCGCCGGGACTAGCGGGAGTCTACGAGCAGTACGTC.

The chain is built from TRBV19 and TRBJ1-2, with TRBD1 matching over 10 bases. CDR3 length equals 15 residues. J lost 8 bases, V lost 3 bases, and 9 bases had no gene match. Germline loops: CDR1 LNHDA, CDR2 SQIVND (reference sequence). The CDR3 sequence is CASSIRAGTGDGYTF. The CDR3 nucleotides are TGTGCCAGTAGTATCCGAGCCGGGACAGGGGACGGCTACACCTTC.

The chain uses TRBV5-1 and TRBJ1-3; D is unclear. The CDR3 runs 16 residues. The ends were cut back, 0 bases at V and 0 bases at J, with 10 bases in the middle. The germline V gene encodes CDR1 SGHRS and CDR2 YFSETQ. The CDR3 is CASSLGAGDSGNTIYF. CDR3 in DNA: TGCGCCAGCAGCTTGGGTGCGGGAGACTCTGGAAACACCATATATTTT.

The chain combines TRBV7-2 with TRBJ1-6; tentatively, D is TRBD1 (6 bases). This CDR3 is built from 14 residues. Per the germline V gene, CDR1 is SGHTA and CDR2 is FQGNSA. Trimming took off 3 bases at V and 5 bases at J, with 8 bases between the two ends. CDR3 amino acids: CASSLDRDNSPLHF. The CDR3 DNA reads TGTGCCAGCAGCTTGGACAGAGATAATTCACCCCTCCACTTT.

The rearrangement links TRBV24-1 to TRBJ2-3; D is unclear. Germline V lookup: CDR1 KGHDR, CDR2 SFDVKD. The CDR3 spans 14 residues. Trimming took 4 bases from V and 3 from J, leaving 10 bases between them. The CDR3 sequence: CATSDPDGTDTQYF. CDR3 DNA: TGTGCCACCAGTGACCCGGACGGGACAGATACGCAGTATTTT.

CDR3 protein: CASRVQGGDGELFF. In DNA, the CDR3 is TGTGCCAGTAGAGTACAGGGGGGAGACGGGGAGCTGTTTTTT. The V and J genes are TRBV19 and TRBJ2-2, with TRBD1 matching over 8 bases. V was clipped by 6 bases and J by 7 bases; unmatched bases: 7. The CDR3 is 14 amino acids. The germline gives CDR1 LNHDA, CDR2 SQIVND (reference sequence).

The CDR3: CASRYRVSSFNEQFF. CDR3 coding DNA: TGTGCCTCCAGGTACAGGGTGTCTTCTTTTAATGAGCAGTTCTTC. The rearrangement uses TRBV6-5 and TRBJ2-1; tentatively, D is TRBD1 (6 bases). This CDR3 has 15 amino acids. CDR1 and CDR2 from the germline V gene are MNHEY and SVGAGI. The V end was cut by 11 bases, the J end by 7 bases, with 24 bases between.

This chain joins TRBV24-1 and TRBJ2-5; the match to TRBD1 covers 8 bases. There are 15 residues in the CDR3. Trimming cost V 5 bases and J 4 bases; bases outside gene matches: 8. Germline CDR1 and CDR2: KGHDR and SFDVKD. In DNA, the CDR3 is TGTGCCACCAGTGTCCTGGCAGGGGGCGGAGAGACCCAGTACTTC. Amino acid sequence: CATSVLAGGGETQYF.

CDR3 sequence: CASSVRSGDFTGELFF. The CDR3 nucleotides read TGTGCCAGCAGCGTAAGGTCGGGAGACTTCACCGGGGAGCTGTTTTTT. The chain employs TRBV9 and TRBJ2-2, with D perhaps TRBD2 (6 bases). Germline V gene lookup returns CDR1 SGDLS and CDR2 YYNGEE. CDR3 size: 16 residues. Trimming cost V 1 base and J 4 bases, with 14 bases left between them. Based on the CDR3 plus reference TRBV9 and TRBJ2-2, the full variable domain is DSGVTQTPKHLITATGQRVTLRCSPRSGDLSVYWYQQSLDQGLQFLIQYYNGEERAKGNILERFSAQQFPDLHSELNLSSLELGDSALYFCASSVRSGDFTGELFFGEGSRLTVL.

The chain is built from TRBV19 and TRBJ2-1; 7 nucleotides agree with TRBD2. Germline V gene lookup returns CDR1 LNHDA and CDR2 SQIVND (reference sequence). The CDR3 has 15 amino acids. The J segment lost 9 bases and the V segment lost 3 bases, leaving 11 bases of the junction unmatched. CDR3 sequence reads: CASSIHGGSGFEQFF. The CDR3 region has the DNA TGTGCCAGTAGTATCCACGGGGGGTCCGGGTTTGAGCAGTTCTTC.

The gene calls are TRBV30 and TRBJ1-2; 7 bases fit TRBD1. Trimming cost V 1 base and J 4 bases; bases outside gene matches: 6. The CDR3 contains 14 residues. Germline V lookup: CDR1 GTSNPN, CDR2 SVGIG (reference sequence). Here the CDR3 reads CAWSAKGQSYGYTF. Written as DNA, the CDR3 is TGTGCCTGGAGTGCAAAGGGACAGAGCTATGGCTACACCTTC.

This clone was seen once. This chain links TRBV19 with TRBJ1-1; tentatively, D is TRBD1 (5 bases). The CDR3 length is 15 residues. The V end was cut by 0 bases, the J end by 6 bases, with 14 bases between. Germline loops: CDR1 LNHDA, CDR2 SQIVND (reference sequence). CDR3 loop: CASSIEVQGLSEAFF. CDR3 sequence (DNA): TGTGCCAGTAGTATAGAAGTCCAGGGTCTATCTGAAGCTTTCTTT. Using reference TRBV19 and TRBJ1-1 for the parts outside the CDR3, the full variable domain is DGGITQSPKYLFRKEGQNVTLSCEQNLNHDAMYWYRQDPGQGLRLIYYSQIVNDFQKGDIAEGYSVSREKKESFPLTVTSAQKNPTAFYLCASSIEVQGLSEAFFGQGTRLTVV.

The chain joins TRBV5-1 to TRBJ1-1, with TRBD1 matching 7 bases. V lost 0 bases to trimming and J lost 3 bases; unmatched junction nucleotides: 5. The CDR3 length is 15 residues. Germline lookup yields CDR1 SGHRS and CDR2 YFSETQ. The CDR3 reads CASSLGQGGHTEAFF. The CDR3, as DNA: TGCGCCAGCAGCTTGGGACAGGGTGGCCACACTGAAGCTTTCTTT.

The V call is TRBV3-1 (or the pseudogene TRBV3-2), the J call TRBJ2-5; D is undetermined. The germline CDR1 and CDR2 sequences are LGHDT and YNNKEL (reference sequence). V lost 1 base and J 1 base, leaving 7 bases between the germline ends. The CDR3 has 14 residues. This CDR3 is CASSQAGLQETQYF. The CDR3 bases are TGTGCCAGCAGCCAAGCGGGCCTCCAAGAGACCCAGTACTTC.

In regard to this clone: The junction departs from germline at one end; a sequencing error may be responsible. The V and J genes are TRBV2 and TRBJ2-3; 9 positions agree with TRBD2. The CDR3 consists of 14 residues. Germline CDR1 SNHLY, CDR2 FYNNEI. The CDR3 DNA follows: TGTGCCAGCAGCCGATCTACGGACGGGACTAGCCGGGGTTTT. Translation: CASSRSTDGTSRGF.

This chain uses TRBV5-4 with TRBJ2-1, with 10 positions matching TRBD2. Germline V lookup: CDR1 SGHNT, CDR2 YYREEE (reference sequence). The CDR3 totals 16 residues. V lost 0 bases, J lost 9 bases, and 9 bases stayed unmatched. The chain's CDR3 is CASSLAGVAGGGEQFF. Here the CDR3 DNA reads TGTGCCAGCAGCTTGGCCGGGGTAGCGGGGGGCGGTGAGCAGTTCTTC.

V usage is TRBV2 and J usage is TRBJ1-1; unclear D gene. The V end lost 5 bases, the J end lost 2 bases, and 9 bases lay between the germline ends. CDR3 length: 13 amino acids. The germline V gene has CDR1 SNHLY and CDR2 FYNNEI. The CDR3 reads CASSSQFNTEAFF. The CDR3 DNA reads TGTGCCAGCAGTTCCCAATTTAACACTGAAGCTTTCTTT.

Turning to this clone: The junction shows a germline mismatch at one end, possibly a read error. The chain has TRBV7-7 and TRBJ1-3, with D unclear. Germline V gene lookup returns CDR1 SSHAT and CDR2 FNYEAQ (reference sequence). This CDR3 spans 14 amino acids. CDR3 nucleotide sequence: TGTGCTAGCAGCTTAGGAACCTCTGGAAACACCATATATTTT. It codes for CASSLGTSGNTIYF.

As for this clone: The same CDR3 also results from other DNA sequences found in this sample. The chain joins TRBV18 to TRBJ1-1; D possibly corresponds to TRBD1 (5 bases). Germline CDR1 is KGHSH and CDR2 is LQKENI. Trimming left V 0 bases short and J 4 bases short, with 9 bases between. This CDR3 is 14 amino acids long. CDR3 loop: CASSPPGGGTEAFF. The CDR3 DNA follows: TGTGCCAGCTCACCACCCGGGGGAGGCACTGAAGCTTTCTTT.

V gene TRBV30 combines with J gene TRBJ1-5; D uncertain. The CDR3 runs to 12 residues. V was cut by 1 base and J by 6 bases, with 7 bases left in between. Germline CDR1 and CDR2: GTSNPN and SVGIG (reference sequence). The DNA for the CDR3 is TGTGCCTGGAGTGGGGGAGGTCAGCCCCAGCATTTT. It yields the protein CAWSGGGQPQHF.

This clone was seen once. The rearrangement uses TRBV30 and TRBJ2-1; a weak D match, TRBD2 (6 bases). Germline loops: CDR1 GTSNPN, CDR2 SVGIG (reference sequence). This CDR3 comprises 12 residues. The V and J ends lost 0 bases and 14 bases respectively, with 14 bases between them. CDR3 loop: CAWSVVAGTEFF. CDR3 bases: TGTGCCTGGAGTGTAGTTGCGGGAACGGAGTTCTTC.

The rearrangement joins TRBV5-6 to TRBJ1-2; no clear D gene. V dropped 0 bases and J dropped 3 bases, with 12 bases sitting between them. Per germline, CDR1 SGHDT and CDR2 YYEEEE. This CDR3 contains 15 residues. For the CDR3, the DNA is TGTGCCAGCAGCTTGGCCTTCGGGGTGGACTATGGCTACACCTTC. Its protein product is CASSLAFGVDYGYTF.